This T cell receptor (beta chain) derives from a study of T cells after posttransplantation cyclophosphamide. A remark on this clone: The target antigen is unknown.

Profiled with immunoSEQ multiplex PCR; TCRdb holds only in-frame clones, not every one. Found here are tens of thousands of clones, around 80% of them singletons; the top ten hold 8.1%. The CDR3 spans 12 residues. Between the trimmed V and J ends, which lost 2 bases and 5 bases, there was a span of 4 bases. Germline V gives CDR1 MNHNY, CDR2 SVGAGI (reference sequence). The study's findings and limits: After PTCy, TRB diversity resembled that of CNI/methotrexate controls. TRB overlap between skin or GI tissue T cells and blood was limited.

Busulfan-fludarabine conditioning, marrow transplant, and cyclophosphamide on days +3 and +4 were administered. Sample: CD4+ T cells sorted from blood, taken 1903 days after a stem cell transplant with posttransplant cyclophosphamide. The clonotype was recovered from a female patient between 40 and 50 years old who received an allogeneic stem cell transplant from a related donor, was CMV-positive, and had no GVHD. Some T cells may be graft donor cells. This chain uses TRBV6-6 with TRBJ1-5; unclear D gene. In DNA form, the CDR3 reads TGTGCCAGCAGTTACCTTGATCAGCCCCAGCATTTT. Translation: CASSYLDQPQHF.